These 21 T cell receptor beta chains originate from one sample sequenced in a study of cytotoxic CD8 clonotypes in ibrutinib-treated CLL. Clones were sequenced by immunoSEQ multiplex PCR, and TCRdb holds only the in-frame ones, with some missing. The sample holds over 110,000 clones; about 91% are singletons and the top ten take about 10%. The material sequenced was PBMCs, taken after 12 months of ibrutinib treatment. These receptors were collected from a human donor with chronic lymphocytic leukemia.

For the CDR3, the DNA is TGTGCCAGCAGCGCGCCGGGGGGACAGGGATACGAGCAGTACTTC. Translation gives CASSAPGGQGYEQYF. The rearrangement joins TRBV7-9 to TRBJ2-7; 9 bases line up with TRBD1. V lost 5 bases to trimming and J lost 4 bases; unmatched junction nucleotides: 9. This CDR3 comprises 15 residues. From germline, CDR1 is SEHNR and CDR2 FQNEAQ (reference sequence).

The gene calls are TRBV27 and TRBJ1-5; no definite D call. The length of the CDR3 is 14 residues. Germline V CDR1 and CDR2: MNHEY, SMNVEV (reference sequence). The germline V and J ends were trimmed by 5 bases and 4 bases, with 12 bases remaining between them. CDR3 sequence: CASSRNGGNQPQHF. The CDR3 DNA follows: TGTGCCAGCAGTAGGAATGGTGGAAATCAGCCCCAGCATTTT.

The V call is TRBV6-5, the J call TRBJ1-2, with D uncertain. The CDR3 sequence is 14 residues long. V was trimmed by 2 bases and J by 6 bases, leaving 13 bases between them. Germline V gene lookup returns CDR1 MNHEY and CDR2 SVGAGI. The CDR3 loop is CASSYQQSHDGYTF. The DNA for the CDR3 is TGTGCCAGCAGTTACCAACAAAGTCACGATGGCTACACCTTC.

The chain uses TRBV6-6 and TRBJ2-1, with 9 positions matching TRBD1. This CDR3 region has 12 residues. Germline values: CDR1 MNHNY, CDR2 SVGAGI (reference sequence). With V trimmed by 10 bases and J by 15 bases, 13 bases remained unmatched. The CDR3 here is CATTGQGTLRFF. CDR3 sequence (DNA): TGTGCCACGACGGGACAGGGAACCCTAAGGTTCTTC.

This sequence joins TRBV7-9 and TRBJ2-7; 9 nucleotides line up with TRBD1. Looked up from germline, CDR1 is SEHNR and CDR2 is FQNEAQ (reference sequence). V dropped 3 bases and J dropped 0; count of bases not matched to a gene: 9. This CDR3 has 17 amino acids. CDR3 amino acids: CASSFGTGPESSYEQYF. The CDR3, as DNA: TGTGCCAGCAGCTTTGGGACAGGGCCCGAAAGCTCCTACGAGCAGTACTTC.

This sequence joins TRBV7-2 and TRBJ1-1, with D possibly matching TRBD1 (6 bases). The CDR3 totals 15 residues. Trimming took 1 base from V and 3 from J, leaving 12 bases between them. Germline CDR1 SGHTA, CDR2 FQGNSA. CDR3 DNA sequence: TGTGCCAGCAGCTTAGGTCAGGGGTCAGACACTGAAGCTTTCTTT. This gives the protein CASSLGQGSDTEAFF. Variable domain in full (rest from reference TRBV7-2 and TRBJ1-1): GAGVSQSPSNKVTEKGKDVELRCDPISGHTALYWYRQSLGQGLEFLIYFQGNSAPDKSGLPSDRFSAERTGGSVSTLTIQRTQQEDSAVYLCASSLGQGSDTEAFFGQGTRLTVV.

This clone was counted a single time. The chain employs TRBV7-9 and TRBJ2-3; D unresolved. CDR1 SEHNR and CDR2 FQNEAQ come from the germline V gene (reference sequence). The CDR3 has 15 amino acids. V lost 5 bases to trimming and J lost 5 bases, with 17 bases between them. CDR3 sequence: CASSLLQVGRDTQYF. Written as DNA, the CDR3 is TGTGCCAGCAGCCTACTGCAAGTAGGGCGAGATACGCAGTATTTT. Filled out from reference TRBV7-9 and TRBJ2-3, the complete variable domain reads DTGVSQNPRHKITKRGQNVTFRCDPISEHNRLYWYRQTLGQGPEFLTYFQNEAQLEKSRLLSDRFSAERPKGSFSTLEIQRTEQGDSAMYLCASSLLQVGRDTQYFGPGTRLTVL.

This chain links TRBV7-8 with TRBJ2-7, with TRBD2 as a possible D gene (6 bases). There are 15 residues in the CDR3. From germline, CDR1 is SGHVS and CDR2 FQNEAQ. V was pared by 3 bases and J by 3 bases, with 15 bases between. The CDR3 DNA sequence: TGTGCCAGCAGCTTGCGGGGTGGTAGCGACTACGAGCAGTACTTC. Protein: CASSLRGGSDYEQYF.

V gene TRBV7-6 combines with J gene TRBJ2-2, with 7 positions matching TRBD2. With V trimmed by 5 bases and J by 0 bases, 3 bases remained unmatched. CDR1 is SGHVS, CDR2 FNYEAQ, per germline. The CDR3 length is 15 residues. The CDR3 nucleotides are TGTGCCAGCAGCCAGCGGGGTTCGAACACCGGGGAGCTGTTTTTT. Protein: CASSQRGSNTGELFF.

This clone was seen only once. The genes are TRBV5-6 and TRBJ2-2; D may be TRBD2 (6 bases). This CDR3 spans 14 amino acids. Germline V CDR1 and CDR2: SGHDT, YYEEEE. Deletions cut 3 bases from V and 6 bases from J, with 12 bases between. This CDR3 is CASSYGWEAGELFF. The CDR3 nucleotides are TGTGCCAGCAGCTACGGATGGGAGGCCGGGGAGCTGTTTTTT.

The chain employs TRBV21-1 and TRBJ2-7; TRBD2, the table's D call, lacks a check against the DNA. TRBV21-1 is recorded as a pseudogene. The length of the CDR3 is 8 residues. DNA for the CDR3: TGTGCCAGCCTCTCTGAGTACTTC. This encodes CASLSEYF.

The V and J genes are TRBV7-3 and TRBJ2-3; D is perhaps TRBD1 (6 bases). Germline V gives CDR1 SGHTA, CDR2 FQGTGA. V was shortened by 5 bases and J by 0 bases, with 15 bases between the two germline ends. The CDR3 contains 16 residues. This chain's CDR3 is CASSIQTGSSTDTQYF. In DNA form, the CDR3 reads TGTGCCAGCAGCATCCAGACAGGTTCTAGCACAGATACGCAGTATTTT.

The chain recombines TRBV5-5 with TRBJ1-1; TRBD1 matches 7 bases. Per the germline V gene, CDR1 is SGHKS and CDR2 is YYEKEE (reference sequence). J was trimmed by 1 base and V by 2 bases; bases with no gene match: 5. The CDR3 has 15 amino acids. The CDR3 region is CASSFRGGRNTEAFF. In DNA, the CDR3 is TGTGCCAGCAGCTTTAGAGGGGGCAGGAACACTGAAGCTTTCTTT.

This chain connects TRBV29-1 to TRBJ2-7; D not resolved. This CDR3 comprises 13 residues. The germline CDR1 and CDR2 sequences are SQVTM and ANQGSEA. Trimming took 0 bases from V and 2 from J, leaving 8 bases between them. The CDR3 region is CSVEDPETYEQYF. The CDR3 DNA reads TGCAGCGTTGAAGACCCTGAAACCTACGAGCAGTACTTC.

In this sample, this clone turned up once. This chain links TRBV6-5 with TRBJ2-3; possibly TRBD2 for D (5 bases). The CDR3 has 12 amino acids. The germline CDR1 and CDR2 sequences are MNHEY and SVGAGI. V was cut by 3 bases and J by 5 bases, with 6 bases left in between. The CDR3 sequence is CASSYEGDTQYF. The DNA of the CDR3 is TGTGCCAGCAGTTATGAGGGAGATACGCAGTATTTT.

The chain joins TRBV7-3 to TRBJ2-1; the D gene is possibly TRBD2 (6 bases). V gave up 5 bases and J gave up 0 bases, with 14 bases separating them. CDR1 and CDR2 from the germline V gene are SGHTA and FQGTGA. The CDR3 sequence is 16 residues long. For the CDR3, the DNA is TGTGCCAGCAGCCCGATAGCGGCCTACTCCTACAATGAGCAGTTCTTC. It codes for CASSPIAAYSYNEQFF.

This chain links TRBV29-1 with TRBJ2-3; the D gene is possibly TRBD2 (5 bases). CDR3 length: 13 amino acids. Germline values: CDR1 SQVTM, CDR2 ANQGSEA. Deletions cut 7 bases from V and 6 bases from J, with 17 bases between. CDR3 sequence: CSATTGDTDTQYF. Written as DNA, the CDR3 is TGCAGCGCAACCACCGGGGATACGGATACGCAGTATTTT.

This clone was observed once. The chain recombines TRBV28 with TRBJ2-7; D is uncertain. The length of the CDR3 is 11 residues. Germline V gene data show CDR1 as MDHEN and CDR2 as SYDVKM. V dropped 1 base and J dropped 5 bases, with 3 bases sitting between them. The CDR3 spells CASSLSDEQYF. CDR3 nucleotides: TGTGCCAGCAGTTTATCTGACGAGCAGTACTTC.

V is TRBV4-1 and J is TRBJ2-7; 9 bases align to TRBD2. CDR1 is MGHRA and CDR2 is YSYEKL in the germline V gene. The CDR3 runs 16 residues. Unmatched junction bases numbered 5, after V lost 0 bases and J lost 2 bases. The CDR3 nucleotides are TGCGCCAGCAGCCAAGACGCTAGCGGGGTCCCCTACGAGCAGTACTTC. Translated: CASSQDASGVPYEQYF.

The chain is built from TRBV29-1 and TRBJ2-3, with D hard to call. V gave up 7 bases and J gave up 1 base, with 6 bases separating them. Germline CDR1 SQVTM, CDR2 ANQGSEA. This CDR3 contains 11 residues. CDR3 bases: TGCAGCGGAGGAGGCACAGATACGCAGTATTTT. This gives the protein CSGGGTDTQYF.

This chain links TRBV18 with TRBJ2-5; possible D gene TRBD1, 5 bases. Germline loops: CDR1 KGHSH, CDR2 LQKENI. The CDR3 is made up of 13 amino acids. V shed 3 bases and J shed 5 bases, with 10 bases lying between them. In DNA, the CDR3 is TGTGCCAGCTCACCGGTCCAGGGCGAGACCCAGTACTTC. It is translated as CASSPVQGETQYF.